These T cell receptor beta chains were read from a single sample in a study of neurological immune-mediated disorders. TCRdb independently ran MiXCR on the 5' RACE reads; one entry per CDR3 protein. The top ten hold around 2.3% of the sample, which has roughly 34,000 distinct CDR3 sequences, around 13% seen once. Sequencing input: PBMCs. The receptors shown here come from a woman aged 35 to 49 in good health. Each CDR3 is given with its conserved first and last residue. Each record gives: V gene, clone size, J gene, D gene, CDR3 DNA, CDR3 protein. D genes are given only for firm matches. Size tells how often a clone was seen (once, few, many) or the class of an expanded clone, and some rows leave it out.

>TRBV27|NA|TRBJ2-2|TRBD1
TGTGCCAGCAGTCCCGCCGGGACAGGGAACACCGGGGAGCTGTTTTTT
CASSPAGTGNTGELFF
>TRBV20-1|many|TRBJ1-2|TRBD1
TGCGTCTTCTTGGGCAGGGGGGACTATGGCTACACCTTC
CVFLGRGDYGYTF
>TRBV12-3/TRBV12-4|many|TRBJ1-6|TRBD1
TGTGCCAGCAGTCCCGGGACAGGCAGGCGGTCACCCCTCCACTTT
CASSPGTGRRSPLHF
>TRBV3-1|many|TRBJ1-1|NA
TGTGCCAGCAGCCAAGATCAAGGGGGACTTCGGACTGAAGCTTTCTTT
CASSQDQGGLRTEAFF
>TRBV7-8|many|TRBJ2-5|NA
TGTGCCAGCATCCACTCGCGACAAGTGCAAGAGACCCAGTACTTC
CASIHSRQVQETQYF
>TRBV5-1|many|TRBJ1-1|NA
TGCGCCAGCAGCACCTCCCGGAGGAACACTGAAGCTTTCTTT
CASSTSRRNTEAFF
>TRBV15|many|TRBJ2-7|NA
TGTGCCACCAGCTTGGGGGGAGCTCGTTCTGGCGAGCAGTACTTC
CATSLGGARSGEQYF
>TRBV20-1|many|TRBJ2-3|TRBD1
TGCAGTGCTGGGACAGGGAGTGGTAAAGATACGCAGTATTTT
CSAGTGSGKDTQYF
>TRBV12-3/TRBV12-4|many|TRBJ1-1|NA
TGTGCCAGCAGACCCCCTCAGGGGCGAGGCACTGAAGCTTTCTTT
CASRPPQGRGTEAFF
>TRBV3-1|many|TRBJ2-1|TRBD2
TGTGCCAGCAGCCTTAGGACTAGCGGTTACAATGAGCAGTTCTTC
CASSLRTSGYNEQFF
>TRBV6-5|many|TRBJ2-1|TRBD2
TGTGCCAGCAGTTACTCGCCCGGACTAGCGGGGCGTAATGAGCAGTTCTTC
CASSYSPGLAGRNEQFF
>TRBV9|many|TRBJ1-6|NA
TGTGCCAGCAGCGTAGGTGGAGGTGATTATTCACCCCTCCACTTT
CASSVGGGDYSPLHF
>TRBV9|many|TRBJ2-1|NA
TGTGCCAGCAGCGTTCGGCCCAGCTCGAGGGAGCAGTTCTTC
CASSVRPSSREQFF
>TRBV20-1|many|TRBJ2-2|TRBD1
TGCAGTGCCAAAGATACAGGGGGCGTCACCGGGGAGCTGTTT
CSAKDTGGVTGELF
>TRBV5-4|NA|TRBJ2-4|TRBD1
TGTGCCAGCAGCTTGGGGGACAGCAAAAACATTCAGTACTTC
CASSLGDSKNIQYF
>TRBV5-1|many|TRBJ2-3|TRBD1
TGCGCCAGCAGCATACAGGGGGAGGCAACAGATACGCAGTATTTT
CASSIQGEATDTQYF
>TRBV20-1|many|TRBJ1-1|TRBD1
TGCAGTGCTAGCGTACAGGGGGCTGGTGAAGCTTTCTTT
CSASVQGAGEAFF
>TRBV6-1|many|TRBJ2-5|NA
TGTGCCAGCATCAGAGGGGAGACCCAGTACTTC
CASIRGETQYF
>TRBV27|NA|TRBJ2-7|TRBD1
TGTGCCAGCAGTCTGGGACAGGGGATCTACGAGCAGTACTTC
CASSLGQGIYEQYF
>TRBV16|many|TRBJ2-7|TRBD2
TGTGCCAGCAGCCCCCGGGACTACTCCTACGAGCAGTACTTC
CASSPRDYSYEQYF
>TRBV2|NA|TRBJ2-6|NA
TGTGCCAGCTCGAACTCTGGGGCCAACGTCCTGACTTTC
CASSNSGANVLTF
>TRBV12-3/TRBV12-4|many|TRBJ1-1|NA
TGTGCCAGCAGTTCGACAGTTAACACTGAAGCTTTCTTT
CASSSTVNTEAFF